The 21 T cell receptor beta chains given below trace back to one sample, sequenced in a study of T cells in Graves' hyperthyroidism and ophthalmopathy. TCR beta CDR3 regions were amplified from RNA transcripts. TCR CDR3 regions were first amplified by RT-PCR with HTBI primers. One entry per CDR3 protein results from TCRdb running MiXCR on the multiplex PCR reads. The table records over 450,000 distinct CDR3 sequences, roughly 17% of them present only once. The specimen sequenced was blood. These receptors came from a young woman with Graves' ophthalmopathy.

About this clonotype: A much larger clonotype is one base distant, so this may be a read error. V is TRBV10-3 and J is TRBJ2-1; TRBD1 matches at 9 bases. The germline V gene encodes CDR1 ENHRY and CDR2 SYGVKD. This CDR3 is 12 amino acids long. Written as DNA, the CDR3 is TGTGCCATCGGTGACAGGGGGAATGAGCAGTTCTTC. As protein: CAIGDRGNEQFF.

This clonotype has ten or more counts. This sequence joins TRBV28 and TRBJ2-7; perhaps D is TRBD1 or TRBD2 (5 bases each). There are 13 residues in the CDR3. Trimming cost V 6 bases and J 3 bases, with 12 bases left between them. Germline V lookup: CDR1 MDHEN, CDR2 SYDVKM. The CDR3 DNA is TGTGCCAGCAGGACGCCGGGGCTCTACGAGCAGTACTTC. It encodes CASRTPGLYEQYF.

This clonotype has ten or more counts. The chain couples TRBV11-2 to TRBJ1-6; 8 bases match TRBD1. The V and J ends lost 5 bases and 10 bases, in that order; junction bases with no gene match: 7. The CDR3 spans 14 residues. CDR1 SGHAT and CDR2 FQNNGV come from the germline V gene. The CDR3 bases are TGTGCCAGCAGCCCACGACAGGGGCAATCACCCCTCCACTTT. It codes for CASSPRQGQSPLHF.

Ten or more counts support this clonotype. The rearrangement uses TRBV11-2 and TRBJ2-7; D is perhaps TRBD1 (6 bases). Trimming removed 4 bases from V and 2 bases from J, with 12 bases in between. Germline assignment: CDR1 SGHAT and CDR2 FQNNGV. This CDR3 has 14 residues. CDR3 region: CASSSRDITYEQYF. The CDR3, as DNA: TGTGCCAGCAGCTCCCGGGACATTACCTACGAGCAGTACTTC.

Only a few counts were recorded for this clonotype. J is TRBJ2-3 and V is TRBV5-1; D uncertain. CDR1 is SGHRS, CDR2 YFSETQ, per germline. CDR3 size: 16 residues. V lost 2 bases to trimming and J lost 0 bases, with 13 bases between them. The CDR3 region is CASSLLSWGSTDTQYF. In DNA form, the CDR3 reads TGCGCCAGCAGCTTACTTTCGTGGGGAAGCACAGATACGCAGTATTTT.

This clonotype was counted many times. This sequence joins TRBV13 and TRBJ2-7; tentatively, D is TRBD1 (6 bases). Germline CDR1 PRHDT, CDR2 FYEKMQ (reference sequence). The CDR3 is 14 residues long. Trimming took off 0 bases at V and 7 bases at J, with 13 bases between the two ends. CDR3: CASSLGRAGEEQYF. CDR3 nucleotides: TGTGCCAGCAGCTTAGGCCGGGCAGGGGAGGAGCAGTACTTC.

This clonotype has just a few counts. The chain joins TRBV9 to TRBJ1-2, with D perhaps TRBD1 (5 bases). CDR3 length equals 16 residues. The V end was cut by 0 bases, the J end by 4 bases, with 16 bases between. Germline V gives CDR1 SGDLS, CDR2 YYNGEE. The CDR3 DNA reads TGTGCCAGCAGCGTAGATTATGGGGGGTCGTCCTATGGCTACACCTTC. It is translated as CASSVDYGGSSYGYTF.

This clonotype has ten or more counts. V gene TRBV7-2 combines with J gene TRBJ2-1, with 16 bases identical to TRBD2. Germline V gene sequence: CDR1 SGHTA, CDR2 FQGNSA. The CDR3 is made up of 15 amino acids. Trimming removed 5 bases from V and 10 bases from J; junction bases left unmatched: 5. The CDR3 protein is CASSPGLAGGSEQFF. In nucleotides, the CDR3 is TGTGCCAGCAGCCCGGGACTAGCGGGAGGGTCGGAGCAGTTCTTC.

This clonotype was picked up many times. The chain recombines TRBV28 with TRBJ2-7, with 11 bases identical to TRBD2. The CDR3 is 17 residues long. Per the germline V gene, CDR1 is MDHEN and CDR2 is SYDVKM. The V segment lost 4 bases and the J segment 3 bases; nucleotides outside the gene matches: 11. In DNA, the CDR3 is TGTGCCAGCAGTTCCTCGGGTAGCGGGAGGGCCGGCTACGAGCAGTACTTC. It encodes CASSSSGSGRAGYEQYF.

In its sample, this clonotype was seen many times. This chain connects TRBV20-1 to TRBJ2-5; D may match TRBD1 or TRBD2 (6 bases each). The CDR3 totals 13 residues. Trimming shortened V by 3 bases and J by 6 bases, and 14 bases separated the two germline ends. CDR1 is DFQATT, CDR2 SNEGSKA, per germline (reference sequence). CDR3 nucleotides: TGCAGTGCTAGTTCGGGGGCGGGCCAGACCCAGTACTTC. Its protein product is CSASSGAGQTQYF.

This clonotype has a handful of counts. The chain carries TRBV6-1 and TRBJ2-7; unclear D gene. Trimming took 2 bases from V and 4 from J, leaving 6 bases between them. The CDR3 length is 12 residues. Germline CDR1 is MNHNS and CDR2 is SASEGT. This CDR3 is CASSEIGYEQYF. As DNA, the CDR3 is TGTGCCAGCAGTGAAATAGGTTACGAGCAGTACTTC.

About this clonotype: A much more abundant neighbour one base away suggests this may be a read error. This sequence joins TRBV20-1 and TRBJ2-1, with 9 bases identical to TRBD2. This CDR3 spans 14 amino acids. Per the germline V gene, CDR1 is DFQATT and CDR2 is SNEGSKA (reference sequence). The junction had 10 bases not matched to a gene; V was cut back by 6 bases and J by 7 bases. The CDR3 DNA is TGCAGTGCAACGACTAGCGGATCAAGGAATGAGCAGTTCTTC. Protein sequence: CSATTSGSRNEQFF.

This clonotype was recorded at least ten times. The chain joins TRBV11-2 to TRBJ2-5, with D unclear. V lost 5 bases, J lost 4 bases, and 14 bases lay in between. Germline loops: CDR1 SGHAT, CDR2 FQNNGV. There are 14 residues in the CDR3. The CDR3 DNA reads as TGTGCCAGCAGCGTACGCCGACCGCGAGAGACCCAGTACTTC. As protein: CASSVRRPRETQYF. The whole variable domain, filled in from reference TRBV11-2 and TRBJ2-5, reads EAGVAQSPRYKIIEKRQSVAFWCNPISGHATLYWYQQILGQGPKLLIQFQNNGVVDDSQLPKDRFSAERLKGVDSTLKIQPAKLEDSAVYLCASSVRRPRETQYFGPGTRLLVL.

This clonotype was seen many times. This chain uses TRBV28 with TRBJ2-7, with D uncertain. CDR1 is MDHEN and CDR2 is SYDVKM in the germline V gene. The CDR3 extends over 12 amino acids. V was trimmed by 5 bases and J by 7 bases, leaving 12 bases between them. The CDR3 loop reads CASSPGSREQYF. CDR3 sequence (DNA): TGTGCCAGCAGTCCGGGTAGTCGAGAGCAGTACTTC.

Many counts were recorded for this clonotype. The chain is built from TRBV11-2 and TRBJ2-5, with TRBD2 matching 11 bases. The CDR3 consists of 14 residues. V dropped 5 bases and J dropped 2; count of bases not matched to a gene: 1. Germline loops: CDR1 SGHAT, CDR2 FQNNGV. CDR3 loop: CASSIAGGQETQYF. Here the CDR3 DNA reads TGTGCCAGCAGCATAGCGGGGGGGCAAGAGACCCAGTACTTC. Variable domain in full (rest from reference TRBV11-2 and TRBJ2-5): EAGVAQSPRYKIIEKRQSVAFWCNPISGHATLYWYQQILGQGPKLLIQFQNNGVVDDSQLPKDRFSAERLKGVDSTLKIQPAKLEDSAVYLCASSIAGGQETQYFGPGTRLLVL.

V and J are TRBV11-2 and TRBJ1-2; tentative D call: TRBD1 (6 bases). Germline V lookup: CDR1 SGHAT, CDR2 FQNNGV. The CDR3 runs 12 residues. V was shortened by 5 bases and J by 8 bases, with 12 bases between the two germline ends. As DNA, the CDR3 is TGTGCCAGCAGCACAACAGGGTGGGGCTACACCTTC. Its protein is CASSTTGWGYTF.

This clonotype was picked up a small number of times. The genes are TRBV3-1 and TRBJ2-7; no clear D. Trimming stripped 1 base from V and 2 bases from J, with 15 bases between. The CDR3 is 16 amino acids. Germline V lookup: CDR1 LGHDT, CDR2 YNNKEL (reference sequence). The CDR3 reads CASSQGPTPGAYEQYF. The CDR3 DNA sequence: TGTGCCAGCAGCCAAGGGCCGACACCTGGGGCCTACGAGCAGTACTTC.

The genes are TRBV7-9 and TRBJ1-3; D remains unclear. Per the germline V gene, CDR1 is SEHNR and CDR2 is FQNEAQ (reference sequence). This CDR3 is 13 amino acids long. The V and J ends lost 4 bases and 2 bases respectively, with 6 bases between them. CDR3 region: CASSSNTGNTIYF. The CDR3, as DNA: TGTGCCAGCAGCTCCAACACTGGAAACACCATATATTTT.

CDR3 region: CASLRAGAYNEQFF. CDR3 DNA sequence: TGTGCTTCCCTTCGTGCGGGAGCCTACAATGAGCAGTTCTTC. V and J are TRBV7-9 and TRBJ2-1, with 7 positions matching TRBD2. Germline CDR1 is SEHNR and CDR2 is FQNEAQ (reference sequence). The CDR3 is made up of 14 amino acids.

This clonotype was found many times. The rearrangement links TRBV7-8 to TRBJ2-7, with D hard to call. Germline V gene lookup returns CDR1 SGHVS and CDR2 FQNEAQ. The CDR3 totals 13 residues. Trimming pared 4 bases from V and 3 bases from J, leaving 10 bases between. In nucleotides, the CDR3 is TGTGCCAGCAGCTCCACCCGGTACTACGAGCAGTACTTC. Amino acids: CASSSTRYYEQYF. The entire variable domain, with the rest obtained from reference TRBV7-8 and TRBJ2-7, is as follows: GAGVSQSPRYKVAKRGQDVALRCDPISGHVSLFWYQQALGQGPEFLTYFQNEAQLDKSGLPSDRFFAERPEGSVSTLKIQRTQQEDSAVYLCASSSTRYYEQYFGPGTRLTVT.

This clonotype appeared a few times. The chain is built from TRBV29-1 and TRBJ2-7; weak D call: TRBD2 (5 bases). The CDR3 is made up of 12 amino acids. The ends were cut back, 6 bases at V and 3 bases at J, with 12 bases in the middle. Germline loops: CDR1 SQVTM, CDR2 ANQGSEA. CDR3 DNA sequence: TGCAGCGTCGGAAAAAGCGGCTACGAGCAGTACTTC. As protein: CSVGKSGYEQYF.